Listed here are 3 T cell receptor beta chains from one sample, sequenced in a study of Ad26.COV2.S vaccination and SARS-CoV-2 variants. Treatment: about 20 received Ad26.COV2.S at low or high dose, single or two shots; about 5 received placebo; per-sample allocation not given. Sampling occurred on day 63 after the first vaccine or placebo injection. Profiled with immunoSEQ multiplex PCR; TCRdb holds only in-frame clones, not every one. The data contain around 300,000 clones, 86% of them singletons. The sample consisted of peripheral blood, taken in a trial of Ad26.COV2.S vaccine versus placebo. Source of these receptors: a person between 18 and 65 years old who received the Ad26.COV2.S COVID-19 vaccine or a placebo.

The V call is TRBV27, the J call TRBJ2-2, with D hard to call. Trimming shortened V by 0 bases and J by 4 bases, and 6 bases separated the two germline ends. This CDR3 has 14 amino acids. Germline V gene sequence: CDR1 MNHEY, CDR2 SMNVEV (reference sequence). Here the CDR3 DNA reads TGTGCCAGCAGTTTATCGAAAGTCACCGGGGAGCTGTTTTTT. Translated: CASSLSKVTGELFF.

The chain recombines TRBV18 with TRBJ2-5; 7 nucleotides agree with TRBD1. After removal of 4 bases from V and 5 bases from J, the junction contained 10 bases not matched to a gene. Germline V gives CDR1 KGHSH, CDR2 LQKENI. CDR3 size: 15 residues. The CDR3 sequence: CASSLGQSLGETQYF. CDR3 DNA: TGTGCCAGCTCACTGGGACAGTCTCTTGGGGAGACCCAGTACTTC. Full variable domain (outside the CDR3, taken from reference TRBV18 and TRBJ2-5): NAGVMQNPRHLVRRRGQEARLRCSPMKGHSHVYWYRQLPEEGLKFMVYLQKENIIDESGMPKERFSAEFPKEGPSILRIQQVVRGDSAAYFCASSLGQSLGETQYFGPGTRLLVL.

The rearrangement links TRBV10-3 to TRBJ2-1; TRBD1 matches at 8 bases. With V trimmed by 4 bases and J by 7 bases, 9 bases remained unmatched. The CDR3 totals 15 residues. Germline CDR1 ENHRY, CDR2 SYGVKD. CDR3 residues: CAISAGDRLSNEQFF. The CDR3 coding sequence is TGTGCCATCAGTGCAGGGGACAGGTTATCAAATGAGCAGTTCTTC.